This TCR beta chain is drawn from a study of vaccination and CD4 T cells after COVID-19. Across the whole study: Post-vaccine sampling followed dose two by a median about 72 days (range 14 to 241). Notes on the study in general: Median SARS-CoV-2-reactive clonotypes rose from approximately 23 to 38, not significantly.

TCRdb ran MiXCR on the PCR reads and lists one entry per CDR3 protein. Here the sample spans about 29,000 distinct CDR3 sequences, roughly 50% being singletons. This clonotype came up a few times. Its cognate antigen is unknown. The CDR3 loop spans 15 amino acids. The V gene's germline CDR1 is SEHNR and CDR2 FQNEAQ (reference sequence). J lost 6 bases, V lost 3 bases, and 11 bases had no gene match. Time point in this sample: late sampling 161 to 241 days after vaccination in a few convalescent patients. PCR tests turned positive between March and December 2020, before US Alpha, Beta and Delta variants.

The receptor was isolated from a human donor who had recovered from COVID-19. The sample in question was CD4+ T cells from blood, obtained about 7 months after SARS-CoV-2 vaccination. The chain has TRBV7-9 and TRBJ2-7; 7 bases are shared with TRBD2. The CDR3 sequence: CASSFGGAGPGEQYF. The DNA of the CDR3 is TGTGCCAGCAGCTTTGGGGGAGCGGGGCCGGGCGAGCAGTACTTC.